This paragraph covers one TCR beta chain sequence. This CDR3 region has 14 residues. The sample is drawn from a study of blood T cell repertoires in COVID-19. Across the study: Donors in the United States, Italy and Spain gave samples during acute or convalescent COVID-19. PBMCs, B-cell-depleted T cells, or T cells were the source of the cDNA or gDNA that made up the material.

Profiling relied on immunoSEQ multiplex PCR, and the TCRdb table lists in-frame clones only, not all of them. The repertoire holds over 400,000 clones, approximately 85% seen once, with 3.2% in the top ten. The sequenced sample was peripheral blood. The chain carries TRBV21-1 and TRBJ2-7; no DNA check was done on the table's D call, TRBD2. TRBV21-1 is deemed a pseudogene. This TCR came from a human donor in a cohort sampled during active COVID-19. CDR3 amino acids: CASSKARRAHEQYF. CDR3 in DNA: TGTGCCAGCAGCAAAGCGAGGAGGGCCCACGAGCAGTACTTC.